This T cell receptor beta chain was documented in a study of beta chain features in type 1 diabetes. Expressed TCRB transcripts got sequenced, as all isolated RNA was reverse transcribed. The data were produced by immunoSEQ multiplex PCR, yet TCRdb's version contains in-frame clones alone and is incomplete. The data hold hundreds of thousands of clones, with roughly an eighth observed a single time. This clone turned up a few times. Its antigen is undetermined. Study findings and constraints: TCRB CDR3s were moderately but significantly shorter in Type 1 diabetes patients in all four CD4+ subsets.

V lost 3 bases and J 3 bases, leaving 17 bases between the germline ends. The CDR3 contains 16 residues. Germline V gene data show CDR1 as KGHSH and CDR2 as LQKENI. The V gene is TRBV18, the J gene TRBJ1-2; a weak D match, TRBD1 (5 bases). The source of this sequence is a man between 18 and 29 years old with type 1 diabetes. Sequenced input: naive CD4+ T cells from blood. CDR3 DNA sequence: TGTGCCAGCTCACCCTATGCTCCCGGGACGGACTATGGCTACACCTTC. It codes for CASSPYAPGTDYGYTF.